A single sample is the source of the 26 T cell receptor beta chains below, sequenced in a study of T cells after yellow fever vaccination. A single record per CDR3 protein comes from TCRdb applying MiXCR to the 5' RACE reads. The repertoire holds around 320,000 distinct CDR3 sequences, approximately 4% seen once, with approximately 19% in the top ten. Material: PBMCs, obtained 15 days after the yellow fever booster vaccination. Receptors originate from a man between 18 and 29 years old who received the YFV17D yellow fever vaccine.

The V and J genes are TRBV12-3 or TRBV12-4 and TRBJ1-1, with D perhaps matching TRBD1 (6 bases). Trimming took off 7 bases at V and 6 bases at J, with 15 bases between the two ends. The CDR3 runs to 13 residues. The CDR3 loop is CASNSGTPSEAFF. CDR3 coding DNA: TGTGCCAGCAACTCCGGGACACCCTCTGAAGCTTTCTTT.

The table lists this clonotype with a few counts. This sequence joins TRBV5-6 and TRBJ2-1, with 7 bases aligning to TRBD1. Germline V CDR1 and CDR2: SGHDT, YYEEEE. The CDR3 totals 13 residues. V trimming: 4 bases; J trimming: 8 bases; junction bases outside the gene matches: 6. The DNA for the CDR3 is TGTGCCAGCAGCCTACGACAGGGTGATGAGCAGTTCTTC. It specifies CASSLRQGDEQFF.

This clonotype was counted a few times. CDR3 in amino acids: CASSQEWSERPGNTIYF. Written as DNA, the CDR3 is TGCGCCAGCAGCCAAGAATGGAGCGAAAGGCCTGGAAACACCATATATTTT. The chain couples TRBV4-1 to TRBJ1-3; D remains unclear. CDR3 length: 17 amino acids. Per the germline V gene, CDR1 is MGHRA and CDR2 is YSYEKL. Trimming took off 0 bases at V and 2 bases at J, with 14 bases between the two ends.

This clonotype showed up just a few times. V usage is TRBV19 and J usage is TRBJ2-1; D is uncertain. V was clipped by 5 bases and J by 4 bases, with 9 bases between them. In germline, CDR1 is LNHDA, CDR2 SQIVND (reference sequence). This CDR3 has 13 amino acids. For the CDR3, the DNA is TGTGCCAGTAGTTGGGCAGTTTACAATGAGCAGTTCTTC. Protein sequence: CASSWAVYNEQFF.

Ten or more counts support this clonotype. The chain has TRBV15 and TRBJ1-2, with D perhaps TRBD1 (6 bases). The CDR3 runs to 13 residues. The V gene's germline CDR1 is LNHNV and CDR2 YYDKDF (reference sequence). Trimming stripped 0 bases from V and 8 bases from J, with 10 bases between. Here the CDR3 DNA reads TGTGCCACCAGCAGAGACAGGGGTGGAGGCTACACCTTC. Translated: CATSRDRGGGYTF.

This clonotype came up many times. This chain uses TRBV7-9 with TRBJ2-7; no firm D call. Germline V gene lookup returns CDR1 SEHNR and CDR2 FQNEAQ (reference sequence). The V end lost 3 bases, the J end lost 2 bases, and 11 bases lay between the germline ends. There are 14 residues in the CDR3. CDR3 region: CASSFGGQTYEQYV. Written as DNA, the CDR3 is TGTGCCAGCAGCTTCGGTGGGCAGACCTACGAGCAGTACGTC.

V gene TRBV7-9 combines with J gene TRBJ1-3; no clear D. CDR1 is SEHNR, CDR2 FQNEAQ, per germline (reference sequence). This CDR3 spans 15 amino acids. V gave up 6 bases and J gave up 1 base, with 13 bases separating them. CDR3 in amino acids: CASRGAGDSGNTIYF. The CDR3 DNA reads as TGTGCCAGCAGAGGAGCTGGGGATTCTGGAAACACCATATATTTT.

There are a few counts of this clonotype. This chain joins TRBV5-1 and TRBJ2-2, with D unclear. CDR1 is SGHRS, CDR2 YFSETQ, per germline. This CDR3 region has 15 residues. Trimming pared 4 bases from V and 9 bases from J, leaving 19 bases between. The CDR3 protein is CASSPQEHGRWELFF. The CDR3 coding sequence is TGCGCCAGCAGCCCGCAGGAACACGGACGTTGGGAGCTGTTTTTT. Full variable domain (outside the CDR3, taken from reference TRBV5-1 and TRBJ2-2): KAGVTQTPRYLIKTRGQQVTLSCSPISGHRSVSWYQQTPGQGLQFLFEYFSETQRNKGNFPGRFSGRQFSNSRSEMNVSTLELGDSALYLCASSPQEHGRWELFFGEGSRLTVL.

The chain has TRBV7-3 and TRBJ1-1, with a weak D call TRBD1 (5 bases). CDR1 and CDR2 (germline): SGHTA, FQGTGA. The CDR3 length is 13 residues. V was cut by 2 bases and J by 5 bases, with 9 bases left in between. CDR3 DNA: TGTGCCAGCAGCTTAGGGGGTTGGACTGAAGCTTTCTTT. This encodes CASSLGGWTEAFF.

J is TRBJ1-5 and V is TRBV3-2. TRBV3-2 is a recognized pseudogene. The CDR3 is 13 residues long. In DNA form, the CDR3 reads TGTGCCAGCAGCCGACCCACCATTCAGCCCCAGCATTTT. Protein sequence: CASSRPTIQPQHF.

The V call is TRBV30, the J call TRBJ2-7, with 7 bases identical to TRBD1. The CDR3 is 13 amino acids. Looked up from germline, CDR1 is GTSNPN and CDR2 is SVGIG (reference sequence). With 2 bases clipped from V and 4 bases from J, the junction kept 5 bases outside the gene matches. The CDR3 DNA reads TGTGCCTGGAGTCGACAGGGCGGGTACGAGCAGTACTTC. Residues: CAWSRQGGYEQYF.

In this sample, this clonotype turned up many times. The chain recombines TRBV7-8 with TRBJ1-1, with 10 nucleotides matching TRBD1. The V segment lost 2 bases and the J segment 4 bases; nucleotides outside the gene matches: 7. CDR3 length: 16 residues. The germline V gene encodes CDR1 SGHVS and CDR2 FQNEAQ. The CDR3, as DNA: TGTGCCAGCAGCTTAAAGAGGGACAGGGGACGCACTGAAGCTTTCTTT. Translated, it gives CASSLKRDRGRTEAFF.

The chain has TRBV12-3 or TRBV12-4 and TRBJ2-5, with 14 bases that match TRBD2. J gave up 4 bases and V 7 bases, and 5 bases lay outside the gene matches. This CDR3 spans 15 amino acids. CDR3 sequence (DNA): TGTGCCAGCAAGCCGGGACTAGCGGGGGCAGAGACCCAGTACTTC. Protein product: CASKPGLAGAETQYF.

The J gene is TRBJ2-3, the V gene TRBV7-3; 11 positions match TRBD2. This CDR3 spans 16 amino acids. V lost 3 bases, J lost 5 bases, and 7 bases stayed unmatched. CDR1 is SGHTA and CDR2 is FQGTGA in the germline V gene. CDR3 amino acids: CASSLVAGGMIDTQYF. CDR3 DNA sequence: TGTGCCAGCAGCTTGGTAGCGGGGGGGATGATAGATACGCAGTATTTT.

The CDR3 is CASNSGGGQHSGNTIYF. In nucleotides, the CDR3 is TGTGCCAGCAACTCGGGAGGGGGTCAGCACTCTGGAAACACCATATATTTT. The chain recombines TRBV7-9 with TRBJ1-3; D is perhaps TRBD1 (6 bases). The CDR3 totals 17 residues. Trimming removed 7 bases from V and 0 bases from J, with 19 bases in between. CDR1 is SEHNR and CDR2 is FQNEAQ in the germline V gene (reference sequence). Together with reference TRBV7-9 and TRBJ1-3, the CDR3 gives the full variable domain: DTGVSQNPRHKITKRGQNVTFRCDPISEHNRLYWYRQTLGQGPEFLTYFQNEAQLEKSRLLSDRFSAERPKGSFSTLEIQRTEQGDSAMYLCASNSGGGQHSGNTIYFGEGSWLTVV.

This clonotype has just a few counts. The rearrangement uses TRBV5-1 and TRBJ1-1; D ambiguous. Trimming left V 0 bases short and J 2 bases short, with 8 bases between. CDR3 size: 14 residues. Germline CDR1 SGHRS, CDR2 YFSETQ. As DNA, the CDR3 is TGCGCCAGCAGCTTGGGCCGAATCAACACTGAAGCTTTCTTT. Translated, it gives CASSLGRINTEAFF. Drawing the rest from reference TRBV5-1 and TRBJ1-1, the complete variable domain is KAGVTQTPRYLIKTRGQQVTLSCSPISGHRSVSWYQQTPGQGLQFLFEYFSETQRNKGNFPGRFSGRQFSNSRSEMNVSTLELGDSALYLCASSLGRINTEAFFGQGTRLTVV.

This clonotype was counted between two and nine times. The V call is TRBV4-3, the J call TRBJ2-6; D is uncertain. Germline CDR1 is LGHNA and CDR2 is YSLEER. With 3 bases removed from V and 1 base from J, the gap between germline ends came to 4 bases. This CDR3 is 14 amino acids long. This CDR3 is CASSQRSGANVLTF. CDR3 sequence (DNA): TGCGCCAGCAGCCAGAGGTCTGGGGCCAACGTCCTGACTTTC.

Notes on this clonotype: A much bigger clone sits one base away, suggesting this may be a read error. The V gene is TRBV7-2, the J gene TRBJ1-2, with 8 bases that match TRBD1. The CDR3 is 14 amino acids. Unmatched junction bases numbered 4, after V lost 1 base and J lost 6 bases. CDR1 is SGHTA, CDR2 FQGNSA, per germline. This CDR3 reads CASSLGPGGDGYTF. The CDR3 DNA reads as TGTGCCAGCAGCTTAGGGCCAGGGGGCGATGGCTACACCTTC.

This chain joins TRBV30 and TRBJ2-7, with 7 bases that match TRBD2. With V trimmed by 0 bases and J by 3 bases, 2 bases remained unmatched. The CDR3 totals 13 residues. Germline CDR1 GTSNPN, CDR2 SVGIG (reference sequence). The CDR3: CAWSVGLVYEQYF. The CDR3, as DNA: TGTGCCTGGAGTGTCGGACTAGTCTACGAGCAGTACTTC. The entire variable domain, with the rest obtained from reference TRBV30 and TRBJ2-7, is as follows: SQTIHQWPATLVQPVGSPLSLECTVEGTSNPNLYWYRQAAGRGLQLLFYSVGIGQISSEVPQNLSASRPQDRQFILSSKKLLLSDSGFYLCAWSVGLVYEQYFGPGTRLTVT.

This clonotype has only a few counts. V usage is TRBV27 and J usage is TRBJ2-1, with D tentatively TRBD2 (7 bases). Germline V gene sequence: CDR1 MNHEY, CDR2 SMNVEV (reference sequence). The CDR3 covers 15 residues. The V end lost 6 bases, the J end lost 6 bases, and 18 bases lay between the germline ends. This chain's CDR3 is CASRSEGGAFNEQFF. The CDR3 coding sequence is TGTGCCAGCAGGTCGGAGGGGGGGGCTTTCAATGAGCAGTTCTTC.

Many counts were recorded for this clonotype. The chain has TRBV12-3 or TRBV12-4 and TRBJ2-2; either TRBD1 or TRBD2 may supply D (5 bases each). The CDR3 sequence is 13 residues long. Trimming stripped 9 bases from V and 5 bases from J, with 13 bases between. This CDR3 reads CASRGAGTGELFF. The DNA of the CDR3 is TGTGCCAGTCGGGGCGCCGGGACCGGGGAGCTGTTTTTT.

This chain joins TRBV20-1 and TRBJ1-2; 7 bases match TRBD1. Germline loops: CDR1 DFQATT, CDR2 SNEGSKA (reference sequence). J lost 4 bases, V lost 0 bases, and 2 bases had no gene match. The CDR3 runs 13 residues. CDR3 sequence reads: CSARDRDSYGYTF. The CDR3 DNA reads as TGCAGTGCTAGAGATCGGGACAGCTATGGCTACACCTTC.

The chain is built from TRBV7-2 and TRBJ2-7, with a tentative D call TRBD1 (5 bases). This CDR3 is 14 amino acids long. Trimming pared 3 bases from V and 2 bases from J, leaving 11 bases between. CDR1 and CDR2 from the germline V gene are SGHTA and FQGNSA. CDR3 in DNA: TGTGCCAGCAGCTTTGGAGCGACAGCCTACGAGCAGTACTTC. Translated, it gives CASSFGATAYEQYF.

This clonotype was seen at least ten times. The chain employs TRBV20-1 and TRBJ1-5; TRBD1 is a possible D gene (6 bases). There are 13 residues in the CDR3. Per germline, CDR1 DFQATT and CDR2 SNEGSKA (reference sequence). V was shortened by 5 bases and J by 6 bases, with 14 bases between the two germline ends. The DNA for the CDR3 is TGCAGTGCTTTTACAGGGCAGGGTCAGCCCCAGCATTTT. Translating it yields CSAFTGQGQPQHF.

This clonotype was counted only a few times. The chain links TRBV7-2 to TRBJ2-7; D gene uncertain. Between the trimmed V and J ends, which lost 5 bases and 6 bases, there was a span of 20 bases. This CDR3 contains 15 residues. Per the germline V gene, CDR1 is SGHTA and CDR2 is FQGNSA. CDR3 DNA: TGTGCCAGCAGCCTTTATCCCGGATCATGGGCCGAGCAGTACGTC. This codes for CASSLYPGSWAEQYV.

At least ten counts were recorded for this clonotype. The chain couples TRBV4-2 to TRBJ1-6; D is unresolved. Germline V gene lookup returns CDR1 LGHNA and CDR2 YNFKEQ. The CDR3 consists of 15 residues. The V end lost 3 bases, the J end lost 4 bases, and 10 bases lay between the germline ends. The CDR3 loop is CASSQQDPYNSPLHF. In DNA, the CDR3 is TGTGCCAGCAGCCAGCAGGACCCATATAATTCACCCCTCCACTTT.